A single sample gave rise to the 26 T cell receptor beta chains below, sequenced in a study of cytomegalovirus exposure and HLA in healthy donors. Both 60 Vbeta primers and 13 Jbeta primers went into the PCR. Produced via immunoSEQ multiplex PCR; TCRdb's table is partial and in-frame only. The table lists some 150,000 clones, around 88% of them singletons. The sample comprised PBMCs. These receptors came from a woman between 25 and 40 years old in good health and CMV-seronegative.

The V and J genes are TRBV6-1 and TRBJ2-5; 7 nucleotides match TRBD1. The DNA end favors TRBJ2-7, so the J call may be wrong. The germline gives CDR1 MNHNS, CDR2 SASEGT. This CDR3 contains 13 residues. The CDR3 is CASRTGSSYEQYF. The CDR3 DNA reads TGTGCCAGCAGGACAGGGAGCTCCTACGAGCAGTACTTC.

J is TRBJ1-2 and V is TRBV6-5, with unresolved D. The V gene lost 0 bases and the J gene lost 6 bases, with 14 bases spanning the gap. This CDR3 spans 15 amino acids. The V gene's germline CDR1 is MNHEY and CDR2 SVGAGI. CDR3 DNA: TGTGCCAGCAGTTACTCTACGGTGTCGATCGATGGCTACACCTTC. Amino acid sequence: CASSYSTVSIDGYTF.

V and J are TRBV6-6 and TRBJ1-6; tentatively, D is TRBD1 (5 bases). Germline V gene data show CDR1 as MNHNY and CDR2 as SVGAGI (reference sequence). This CDR3 region has 15 residues. Deletions cut 4 bases from V and 8 bases from J, with 15 bases between. As DNA, the CDR3 is TGTGCCAGCAGTTGGGCCCCGGACACCTATTCACCCCTCCACTTT. Its translation: CASSWAPDTYSPLHF.

The rearrangement uses TRBV11-2 and TRBJ2-7, with 10 bases aligning to TRBD2. The germline CDR1 and CDR2 sequences are SGHAT and FQNNGV. Trimming cost V 4 bases and J 2 bases; bases outside gene matches: 5. The CDR3 consists of 15 residues. The CDR3 sequence is CASSSSGLATYEQYF. The CDR3 nucleotides read TGTGCCAGCAGCTCATCGGGACTAGCGACCTACGAGCAGTACTTC.

This clone was picked up one time. The chain combines TRBV23-1 with TRBJ2-5, with TRBD2 as a possible D gene (5 bases). TRBV23-1 is an open reading frame whose function is uncertain. V lost 0 bases and J 2 bases, leaving 13 bases between the germline ends. The CDR3 covers 16 residues. CDR3 sequence reads: CASSQSPGLGQETQYF. In nucleotides, the CDR3 is TGCGCCAGCAGTCAATCGCCGGGGTTGGGACAAGAGACCCAGTACTTC.

V gene TRBV19 combines with J gene TRBJ2-4, with a weak D call TRBD1 (5 bases). V shed 7 bases and J shed 0 bases, with 16 bases lying between them. Germline assignment: CDR1 LNHDA and CDR2 SQIVND (reference sequence). CDR3 length: 16 residues. In DNA form, the CDR3 reads TGTGCCAGTATGGGGCACGCGATACTAGCCAAAAACATTCAGTACTTC. Protein sequence: CASMGHAILAKNIQYF.

This clone came up once. The chain couples TRBV18 to TRBJ2-7; maybe TRBD1 (6 bases). The CDR3 loop spans 14 amino acids. Trimming pared 6 bases from V and 0 bases from J, leaving 12 bases between. Germline assignment: CDR1 KGHSH and CDR2 LQKENI. The CDR3 loop is CASSPQGSSYEQYF. The CDR3 DNA reads as TGTGCCAGCTCCCCCCAGGGGAGCTCCTACGAGCAGTACTTC. Complete variable domain (other parts from reference TRBV18 and TRBJ2-7): NAGVMQNPRHLVRRRGQEARLRCSPMKGHSHVYWYRQLPEEGLKFMVYLQKENIIDESGMPKERFSAEFPKEGPSILRIQQVVRGDSAAYFCASSPQGSSYEQYFGPGTRLTVT.

V gene TRBV11-1 combines with J gene TRBJ2-1; tentative D call: TRBD2 (5 bases). V gave up 4 bases and J gave up 7 bases, with 14 bases separating them. This CDR3 spans 14 amino acids. From germline, CDR1 is SGHAT and CDR2 FQDESV (reference sequence). CDR3 nucleotide sequence: TGTGCCAGCAGCTCCCGGACTGGGCGAAATGAGCAGTTCTTC. Its protein product is CASSSRTGRNEQFF. Full variable domain (outside the CDR3, taken from reference TRBV11-1 and TRBJ2-1): EAEVAQSPRYKITEKSQAVAFWCDPISGHATLYWYRQILGQGPELLVQFQDESVVDDSQLPKDRFSAERLKGVDSTLKIQPAELGDSAMYLCASSSRTGRNEQFFGPGTRLTVL.

The CDR3 DNA reads as TGCGCCAGCAGGGGTGGGGGCCCGAACACCGGGGAGCTGTTTTTT. Translation gives CASRGGGPNTGELFF. This rearrangement joins TRBV5-1 to TRBJ2-2; D possibly corresponds to TRBD1 (6 bases). CDR1 and CDR2 (germline): SGHRS, YFSETQ. V gave up 5 bases and J gave up 0 bases, with 11 bases separating them. This CDR3 comprises 15 residues.

The J gene is TRBJ1-1, the V gene TRBV21-1. TRBV21-1 is noted as a pseudogene. CDR3 size: 18 residues. As DNA, the CDR3 is TGTGCCAGCAGCAAAGGAGGTGAGGGGAGGTGGGTGAACACTGAAGCTTTCTTT. Its protein product is CASSKGGEGRWVNTEAFF.

The chain uses TRBV5-1 and TRBJ2-5, with 11 bases fitting TRBD2. This CDR3 contains 15 residues. Germline CDR1 SGHRS, CDR2 YFSETQ. V lost 4 bases and J lost 5; bases outside the gene matches: 7. The chain's CDR3 is CASSISGGATETQYF. In DNA form, the CDR3 reads TGCGCCAGCAGCATTAGCGGGGGGGCCACTGAGACCCAGTACTTC.

This clone was observed a few times. The chain recombines TRBV2 with TRBJ2-6; D is unresolved. Germline V gene sequence: CDR1 SNHLY, CDR2 FYNNEI. The CDR3 has 14 residues. Trimming removed 4 bases from V and 2 bases from J, with 6 bases in between. The CDR3 protein is CASSGAAGANVLTF. In DNA, the CDR3 is TGTGCCAGCAGTGGGGCAGCTGGGGCCAACGTCCTGACTTTC.

V and J are TRBV9 and TRBJ2-1; 7 bases match TRBD1. V dropped 0 bases and J dropped 6; count of bases not matched to a gene: 6. Germline-derived CDR1 and CDR2 are SGDLS and YYNGEE. The CDR3 length is 15 residues. CDR3 DNA: TGTGCCAGCAGCGTAGGACAGGGAAGGGGCAATGAGCAGTTCTTC. Encoded protein: CASSVGQGRGNEQFF.

The chain recombines TRBV10-3 with TRBJ1-6, with D unresolved. Germline CDR1 reads ENHRY; CDR2 reads SYGVKD. V gave up 6 bases and J gave up 8 bases, with 14 bases separating them. This CDR3 contains 14 residues. CDR3 region: CAIRAGSVDSPLHF. The CDR3 DNA reads as TGTGCCATCAGGGCGGGATCGGTTGATTCACCCCTCCACTTT.

This sequence joins TRBV7-9 and TRBJ2-7; D gene unclear. This CDR3 contains 14 residues. CDR1 and CDR2 from the germline V gene are SEHNR and FQNEAQ (reference sequence). V was shortened by 0 bases and J by 7 bases, with 13 bases between the two germline ends. The CDR3 protein is CASSLAEQPQEQYF. In DNA form, the CDR3 reads TGTGCCAGCAGCTTAGCAGAACAGCCCCAAGAGCAGTACTTC.

The genes are TRBV9 and TRBJ2-1; 8 positions agree with TRBD2. The germline V gene has CDR1 SGDLS and CDR2 YYNGEE. The CDR3 covers 16 residues. V shed 2 bases and J 7 bases; nucleotides not matched to a gene: 11. In DNA, the CDR3 is TGTGCCAGCAGCGTCCGTGGGCTAGCGGGTACAAATGAGCAGTTCTTC. Encoded protein: CASSVRGLAGTNEQFF. Filled out from reference TRBV9 and TRBJ2-1, the complete variable domain reads DSGVTQTPKHLITATGQRVTLRCSPRSGDLSVYWYQQSLDQGLQFLIQYYNGEERAKGNILERFSAQQFPDLHSELNLSSLELGDSALYFCASSVRGLAGTNEQFFGPGTRLTVL.

The V gene is TRBV10-1, the J gene TRBJ2-7; possible D gene TRBD2, 5 bases. Trimming removed 4 bases from V and 0 bases from J, with 16 bases in between. CDR1 and CDR2 from the germline V gene are WNHNN and SYGVQD (reference sequence). The CDR3 spans 16 residues. CDR3 in DNA: TGCGCCAGCAGTGGGGTACTGAGCGGTTCCTCCTACGAGCAGTACTTC. The encoded protein is CASSGVLSGSSYEQYF.

This clone was seen only once. This chain links TRBV10-3 with TRBJ1-2; 10 nucleotides line up with TRBD1. CDR1 is ENHRY, CDR2 SYGVKD, per germline. Trimming at V came to 7 bases and at J to 8 bases, leaving 4 bases not matched to a gene. The CDR3 sequence is 12 residues long. CDR3 region: CAITRTGGGYTF. As DNA, the CDR3 is TGTGCCATCACCAGGACAGGGGGAGGCTACACCTTC.

This clone was seen a single time. The V call is TRBV7-8, the J call TRBJ2-7; TRBD1 agrees at 10 bases. This CDR3 has 15 amino acids. J was trimmed by 3 bases and V by 5 bases; bases with no gene match: 7. Germline-derived CDR1 and CDR2 are SGHVS and FQNEAQ. This CDR3 is CASSVRDRGVYEQYF. In DNA, the CDR3 is TGTGCCAGCAGCGTCCGGGACAGGGGTGTCTACGAGCAGTACTTC.

The chain uses TRBV5-6 and TRBJ2-7; 8 bases fit TRBD1. The CDR3 has 14 residues. Germline CDR1 reads SGHDT; CDR2 reads YYEEEE. Trimming took 4 bases from V and 4 from J; bases not matched to a gene: 7. The CDR3 sequence: CASSRGTGMYEQYF. The CDR3 coding sequence is TGTGCCAGCAGCCGCGGGACAGGAATGTACGAGCAGTACTTC.

The CDR3 is CASSPGGSRAEAFF. The CDR3 DNA follows: TGTGCCAGCAGTCCTGGAGGGAGTAGGGCTGAAGCTTTCTTT. The V call is TRBV27, the J call TRBJ1-1; no firm D call. The germline V gene has CDR1 MNHEY and CDR2 SMNVEV (reference sequence). The CDR3 runs 14 residues. V lost 5 bases and J lost 6, with 16 bases in between.

The sample holds one count of this clone. This chain uses TRBV7-9 with TRBJ2-7; tentative D call: TRBD2 (6 bases). The CDR3 is made up of 12 amino acids. CDR1 and CDR2 from the germline V gene are SEHNR and FQNEAQ (reference sequence). Trimming stripped 4 bases from V and 6 bases from J, with 10 bases between. The CDR3 bases are TGTGCCAGCAGCTGGGACTCGAGCGAGCAGTACTTC. Amino acid sequence: CASSWDSSEQYF.

This clone was seen more than once but under ten times. In nucleotides, the CDR3 is TGTGCCAGCAGCCCCCCGGGAATTGGCTACACCTTC. Translating it yields CASSPPGIGYTF. This chain links TRBV9 with TRBJ1-2; no firm D call. CDR1 and CDR2 from the germline V gene are SGDLS and YYNGEE. V lost 4 bases and J 7 bases, leaving 11 bases between the germline ends. The CDR3 has 12 residues.

The chain couples TRBV5-4 to TRBJ2-2; TRBD2 aligns across 9 bases. The CDR3 runs to 17 residues. The germline CDR1 and CDR2 sequences are SGHNT and YYREEE (reference sequence). V trimming: 4 bases; J trimming: 3 bases; junction bases outside the gene matches: 10. CDR3 nucleotides: TGTGCCAGCAGCCTCCTTAAGATAGCGGGGGACACCGGGGAGCTGTTTTTT. Encoded protein: CASSLLKIAGDTGELFF.

The chain uses TRBV9 and TRBJ2-2, with TRBD2 as a possible D gene (5 bases). This CDR3 comprises 15 residues. Germline loops: CDR1 SGDLS, CDR2 YYNGEE. With 0 bases removed from V and 5 bases from J, the gap between germline ends came to 11 bases. The CDR3 region is CASSVGRLVTGELFF. The CDR3 nucleotides are TGTGCCAGCAGCGTAGGGAGGCTTGTAACCGGGGAGCTGTTTTTT.

The chain has TRBV19 and TRBJ2-6; no reliable D call. The ends were cut back, 1 base at V and 0 bases at J, with 10 bases in the middle. The CDR3 has 17 amino acids. Germline V gives CDR1 LNHDA, CDR2 SQIVND (reference sequence). The CDR3 sequence is CASSIGLSSSGANVLTF. The CDR3 nucleotides read TGTGCCAGTAGTATAGGACTGTCGAGCTCTGGGGCCAACGTCCTGACTTTC.